Below, 20 T cell receptor beta chains from the same sample are listed, as sequenced in a study of beta chain features in type 1 diabetes. All of the isolated RNA was reverse transcribed, so expressed TCRB transcripts were sequenced. Here immunoSEQ multiplex PCR was the method, and the copy in TCRdb shows in-frame clones only, minus some. The table has some 410,000 clones, approximately 15% seen once. Sequenced sample: naive CD4+ T cells from blood. The receptors stem from a young man in good health.

This clone turned up a few times. The chain has TRBV9 and TRBJ2-1; TRBD2 matches at 7 bases. Looked up from germline, CDR1 is SGDLS and CDR2 is YYNGEE. There are 16 residues in the CDR3. V lost 1 base, J lost 5 bases, and 9 bases stayed unmatched. CDR3 nucleotide sequence: TGTGCCAGCAGCGTAAATCCCGGGAGGCCCAACAATGAGCAGTTCTTC. Protein product: CASSVNPGRPNNEQFF.

The gene calls are TRBV10-3 and TRBJ2-5; D perhaps matches TRBD1 (5 bases). V shed 5 bases and J shed 4 bases, with 11 bases lying between them. Germline V gives CDR1 ENHRY, CDR2 SYGVKD. The CDR3 runs to 13 residues. In nucleotides, the CDR3 is TGTGCCATCAGTACCGCTAGGGGAGAGACCCAGTACTTC. Protein: CAISTARGETQYF.

The gene calls are TRBV10-3 and TRBJ2-5; possibly TRBD1 for D (6 bases). V shed 4 bases and J shed 1 base, with 10 bases lying between them. Germline V gene lookup returns CDR1 ENHRY and CDR2 SYGVKD. The CDR3 consists of 14 residues. As DNA, the CDR3 is TGTGCCATCAGTGGAGGCAGGGGCCAAGAGACCCAGTACTTC. This gives the protein CAISGGRGQETQYF.

This clone was counted a few times. V and J are TRBV29-1 and TRBJ1-2; the D is unclear. Trimming cost V 7 bases and J 6 bases, with 21 bases left between them. This CDR3 is 14 amino acids long. Germline CDR1 SQVTM, CDR2 ANQGSEA. Written as DNA, the CDR3 is TGCAGCGCTGGTTCTACTGGACCTGAAAATGGCTACACCTTC. This codes for CSAGSTGPENGYTF.

The chain has TRBV30 and TRBJ1-2, with D unclear. The CDR3 consists of 11 residues. CDR1 and CDR2 from the germline V gene are GTSNPN and SVGIG (reference sequence). V gave up 3 bases and J gave up 3 bases, with 5 bases separating them. CDR3: CAWRRDYGYTF. DNA of the CDR3: TGTGCCTGGAGGAGGGACTATGGCTACACCTTC.

The CDR3 spells CAISWDRFTDTQYF. The CDR3 DNA is TGTGCCATCAGCTGGGACAGATTCACAGATACGCAGTATTTT. This rearrangement joins TRBV10-3 to TRBJ2-3; 7 positions agree with TRBD1. The CDR3 extends over 14 amino acids. From germline, CDR1 is ENHRY and CDR2 SYGVKD. The V and J ends lost 6 bases and 2 bases, in that order; junction bases with no gene match: 5.

V gene TRBV4-2 combines with J gene TRBJ2-4; possibly TRBD2 for D (5 bases). The V gene lost 3 bases and the J gene lost 3 bases, with 18 bases spanning the gap. Germline assignment: CDR1 LGHNA and CDR2 YNFKEQ. The CDR3 runs to 17 residues. Here the CDR3 reads CASSHVDSGDYKNIQYF. The CDR3 region has the DNA TGTGCCAGCAGCCATGTTGACTCCGGGGATTACAAAAACATTCAGTACTTC.

This rearrangement joins TRBV6-1 to TRBJ1-1, with D possibly being TRBD1 (5 bases). This CDR3 contains 15 residues. CDR1 is MNHNS and CDR2 is SASEGT in the germline V gene. V was shortened by 8 bases and J by 3 bases, with 19 bases between the two germline ends. Written as DNA, the CDR3 is TGTGCCAGCGGGACGACTGAACGCGGGGACACTGAAGCTTTCTTT. Encoded protein: CASGTTERGDTEAFF.

The rearrangement uses TRBV15 and TRBJ2-3; 10 bases are shared with TRBD2. The V segment lost 5 bases and the J segment 6 bases; nucleotides outside the gene matches: 23. The germline V gene has CDR1 LNHNV and CDR2 YYDKDF (reference sequence). The CDR3 loop spans 20 amino acids. The chain's CDR3 is CATSGGTRVPHLGLADTQYF. CDR3 nucleotides: TGTGCCACCAGCGGGGGGACCCGGGTCCCTCACCTGGGACTAGCGGATACGCAGTATTTT.

This chain links TRBV18 with TRBJ2-1; D is unclear. V dropped 1 base and J dropped 12 bases, with 10 bases sitting between them. Germline V gene data show CDR1 as KGHSH and CDR2 as LQKENI. This CDR3 contains 12 residues. The DNA for the CDR3 is TGTGCCAGCTCACCACTAGACATCGGGCAGTTCTTC. Translated: CASSPLDIGQFF.

This clone was seen a handful of times. The chain links TRBV19 to TRBJ2-5; 8 nucleotides match TRBD1. Looked up from germline, CDR1 is LNHDA and CDR2 is SQIVND (reference sequence). V shed 8 bases and J 2 bases; nucleotides not matched to a gene: 10. The CDR3 spans 15 residues. CDR3 sequence (DNA): TGTGCCAGTCAGGGGGCGGGACAGGCACAAGAGACCCAGTACTTC. Translated, it gives CASQGAGQAQETQYF.

This clone came up a few times. CDR3 sequence reads: CASSLGQGYGYTF. The CDR3 DNA sequence: TGTGCCAGCAGCTTAGGACAGGGCTATGGCTACACCTTC. The chain joins TRBV11-2 to TRBJ1-2; 7 bases align to TRBD1. The CDR3 spans 13 residues. With 1 base clipped from V and 4 bases from J, the junction kept 0 bases outside the gene matches. Germline V lookup: CDR1 SGHAT, CDR2 FQNNGV. The full variable domain, with the rest looked up from reference TRBV11-2 and TRBJ1-2, is EAGVAQSPRYKIIEKRQSVAFWCNPISGHATLYWYQQILGQGPKLLIQFQNNGVVDDSQLPKDRFSAERLKGVDSTLKIQPAKLEDSAVYLCASSLGQGYGYTFGSGTRLTVV.

The chain uses TRBV19 and TRBJ2-3, with 11 bases aligning to TRBD2. This CDR3 contains 17 residues. Per germline, CDR1 LNHDA and CDR2 SQIVND (reference sequence). With 3 bases clipped from V and 0 bases from J, the junction kept 5 bases outside the gene matches. DNA of the CDR3: TGTGCCAGTAGTATTTACGGGACTAGCGGCAGCACAGATACGCAGTATTTT. It encodes CASSIYGTSGSTDTQYF.

The chain links TRBV20-1 to TRBJ1-1; D unresolved. The CDR3 has 11 amino acids. Germline V lookup: CDR1 DFQATT, CDR2 SNEGSKA (reference sequence). Trimming cost V 5 bases and J 1 base, with 5 bases left between them. The DNA of the CDR3 is TGCAGTGCTTTAGGGAACACTGAAGCTTTCTTT. Translating it yields CSALGNTEAFF.

This clone has at least ten counts. This sequence joins TRBV13 and TRBJ2-1, with D unresolved. The ends were cut back, 0 bases at V and 10 bases at J, with 10 bases in the middle. Germline CDR1 PRHDT, CDR2 FYEKMQ (reference sequence). This CDR3 is built from 13 residues. The CDR3 sequence is CASSLGVKGEQFF. In DNA, the CDR3 is TGTGCCAGCAGCTTAGGCGTTAAGGGAGAGCAGTTCTTC.

This clone was counted only a few times. The rearrangement joins TRBV29-1 to TRBJ1-1, with 9 bases identical to TRBD1. Per germline, CDR1 SQVTM and CDR2 ANQGSEA. V shed 4 bases, J shed 4 bases, and the junction held 16 bases outside the gene matches. CDR3 length: 17 residues. The CDR3, as DNA: TGCAGCGTTGGCGCCGGGACAGGGAGTTGGAGAAGCACTGAAGCTTTCTTT. Translated, it gives CSVGAGTGSWRSTEAFF.

This clone has more than one count but fewer than ten. This sample includes further DNA sequences coding for the same CDR3. The rearrangement joins TRBV6-5 to TRBJ2-5; no clear D gene. Trimming shortened V by 4 bases and J by 4 bases, and 4 bases separated the two germline ends. From germline, CDR1 is MNHEY and CDR2 SVGAGI. The CDR3 covers 11 residues. Here the CDR3 DNA reads TGTGCCAGCAGTTCAGGAGAGACCCAGTACTTC. Amino acids: CASSSGETQYF.

The chain combines TRBV9 with TRBJ2-7; D may be TRBD1 (6 bases). This CDR3 has 12 residues. Trimming cost V 4 bases and J 7 bases, with 12 bases left between them. Germline V gene data show CDR1 as SGDLS and CDR2 as YYNGEE. As DNA, the CDR3 is TGTGCCAGCAGCCAGGGGCACCTGGAGCAGTACTTC. Translation: CASSQGHLEQYF.

The V and J genes are TRBV30 and TRBJ1-1; D perhaps matches TRBD1 (5 bases). CDR1 and CDR2 from the germline V gene are GTSNPN and SVGIG (reference sequence). V was trimmed by 4 bases and J by 1 base, leaving 13 bases between them. The CDR3 has 14 residues. The CDR3 region is CAWKWQGPNTEAFF. The CDR3 DNA follows: TGTGCCTGGAAATGGCAGGGCCCGAACACTGAAGCTTTCTTT. Complete variable domain (other parts from reference TRBV30 and TRBJ1-1): SQTIHQWPATLVQPVGSPLSLECTVEGTSNPNLYWYRQAAGRGLQLLFYSVGIGQISSEVPQNLSASRPQDRQFILSSKKLLLSDSGFYLCAWKWQGPNTEAFFGQGTRLTVV.

This clone was picked up a small number of times. V and J are TRBV25-1 and TRBJ1-2; D not resolved. The CDR3 has 12 residues. CDR1 and CDR2 (germline): MGHDK, SYGVNS. Trimming removed 8 bases from V and 7 bases from J, with 14 bases in between. As DNA, the CDR3 is TGTGCCAGCGCCAACGGCCTCGTTGGCTACACCTTC. This codes for CASANGLVGYTF.